Below are 14 T cell receptor beta chains sequenced from a single sample in a study of regulatory T cells in long-lasting Graves disease. Time point meaning: newly diagnosed GD, antithyroid drugs for less than 3 months. The authors made the TCR library using RNA they extracted from PBMCs. Relying on iRepertoire HTBI primers and Arm-PCR of CDR3 regions, the team built TCR beta libraries. TCRdb recomputed calls from the multiplex PCR reads with MiXCR, one row per CDR3 protein. Of hundreds of thousands of distinct CDR3 sequences in the sample, roughly a sixth were seen once. This sample also appeared in a second study, on T cells in Graves' hyperthyroidism and ophthalmopathy.

The specimen comprised peripheral blood mononuclear cells (PBMCs), sampled at new diagnosis, from a patient treated with antithyroid drugs. These receptors were taken from a middle-aged man with Graves disease.

The chain has TRBV7-8 and TRBJ2-3; D is unresolved. Trimming left V 5 bases short and J 0 bases short, with 15 bases between. The CDR3 loop spans 16 amino acids. Germline V gene lookup returns CDR1 SGHVS and CDR2 FQNEAQ. The CDR3 bases are TGTGCCAGCAGCCCCCTCGCTGGGTCCAGCACAGATACGCAGTATTTT. Translated, it gives CASSPLAGSSTDTQYF.

Many counts were recorded for this clonotype. The chain uses TRBV27 and TRBJ2-3, with D unresolved. CDR3 length: 12 amino acids. V was trimmed by 3 bases and J by 4 bases, leaving 5 bases between them. From germline, CDR1 is MNHEY and CDR2 SMNVEV (reference sequence). CDR3: CASSFLPDTQYF. CDR3 coding DNA: TGTGCCAGCAGTTTTCTACCAGATACGCAGTATTTT.

This clonotype was seen ten or more times. This chain links TRBV12-3 or TRBV12-4 with TRBJ2-5; TRBD1 agrees at 9 bases. CDR3 length: 14 amino acids. J was trimmed by 2 bases and V by 6 bases; bases with no gene match: 4. CDR3 in DNA: TGTGCCAGCAGACCGGGGACAGGGCAAGAGACCCAGTACTTC. Translated, it gives CASRPGTGQETQYF.

For this clonotype: One end of the junction fails to match germline, which may point to a read error. The CDR3 DNA reads as TGTGCCAGCAGCATAGAGGGACGGTTGAACACTGAAGCTTTCTTT. Protein product: CASSIEGRLNTEAFF. V usage is TRBV11-2 and J usage is TRBJ1-1, with D possibly being TRBD1 (5 bases). The germline gives CDR1 SGHAT, CDR2 FQNNGV. CDR3 length: 15 residues.

This clonotype was counted ten times or more. The chain uses TRBV28 and TRBJ1-5; 7 nucleotides agree with TRBD1. Germline trimming cut 6 bases from V and 2 bases from J; bases unmatched to any gene: 4. Germline lookup yields CDR1 MDHEN and CDR2 SYDVKM. The CDR3 is made up of 14 amino acids. CDR3 in DNA: TGTGCCAGCAGGGCCGGACAGGGCAATCAGCCCCAGCATTTT. Protein: CASRAGQGNQPQHF.

This clonotype was detected ten times or more. This chain joins TRBV7-2 and TRBJ2-7; D might be TRBD1 (6 bases). Germline V gene data show CDR1 as SGHTA and CDR2 as FQGNSA. V was trimmed by 5 bases and J by 3 bases, leaving 11 bases between them. The CDR3 is made up of 13 amino acids. The CDR3 DNA follows: TGTGCCAGCAGCCCTACAGGGAGCTACGAGCAGTACTTC. It encodes CASSPTGSYEQYF.

The chain uses TRBV19 and TRBJ2-5; tentative D call: TRBD1 (5 bases). This CDR3 region has 17 residues. The ends were cut back, 2 bases at V and 0 bases at J, with 16 bases in the middle. Germline CDR1 is LNHDA and CDR2 is SQIVND (reference sequence). The chain's CDR3 is CASSIRRGLRYQETQYF. The CDR3 DNA sequence: TGTGCCAGTAGTATAAGAAGGGGCCTCAGGTACCAAGAGACCCAGTACTTC.

This clonotype was counted ten times or more. The rearrangement links TRBV2 to TRBJ2-3, with a tentative D call TRBD1 (6 bases). The CDR3 runs to 13 residues. V was trimmed by 3 bases and J by 4 bases, leaving 8 bases between them. Germline V gene sequence: CDR1 SNHLY, CDR2 FYNNEI. CDR3 region: CASSDEGADTQYF. The CDR3 DNA reads TGTGCCAGCAGTGACGAGGGGGCAGATACGCAGTATTTT.

This clonotype came up many times. This chain joins TRBV27 and TRBJ1-2; TRBD1 aligns across 9 bases. The CDR3 runs to 14 residues. CDR1 and CDR2 from the germline V gene are MNHEY and SMNVEV (reference sequence). Trimming took 4 bases from V and 5 from J; bases not matched to a gene: 5. This chain's CDR3 is CASSSDRGWYGYTF. The CDR3 DNA is TGTGCCAGCAGTTCGGACAGGGGTTGGTATGGCTACACCTTC.

This clonotype was observed a few times. V gene TRBV27 combines with J gene TRBJ2-7, with TRBD1 as a possible D gene (6 bases). Per the germline V gene, CDR1 is MNHEY and CDR2 is SMNVEV (reference sequence). The CDR3 loop spans 16 amino acids. Trimming removed 5 bases from V and 0 bases from J, with 17 bases in between. CDR3 amino acids: CASSPESGTNSYEQYF. The CDR3 DNA follows: TGTGCCAGCAGTCCCGAATCCGGGACAAACTCCTACGAGCAGTACTTC.

This clonotype was detected many times. The chain combines TRBV27 with TRBJ1-1; 9 nucleotides match TRBD1. The CDR3 runs to 14 residues. Trimming cost V 2 bases and J 4 bases; bases outside gene matches: 2. Germline V gene lookup returns CDR1 MNHEY and CDR2 SMNVEV (reference sequence). This CDR3 is CASSLNRGRTEAFF. The CDR3 nucleotides are TGTGCCAGCAGTTTAAACAGGGGGCGCACTGAAGCTTTCTTT.

This clonotype was seen a handful of times. The chain employs TRBV6-1 and TRBJ1-3; possibly TRBD1 for D (5 bases). The CDR3 spans 15 residues. Germline V CDR1 and CDR2: MNHNS, SASEGT. V lost 6 bases to trimming and J lost 0 bases, with 12 bases between them. The CDR3: CASRMPGGSGNTIYF. The DNA of the CDR3 is TGTGCCAGCAGGATGCCCGGGGGCTCTGGAAACACCATATATTTT.

Ten or more counts support this clonotype. The rearrangement uses TRBV20-1 and TRBJ1-4, with a tentative D call TRBD1 (6 bases). Per the germline V gene, CDR1 is DFQATT and CDR2 is SNEGSKA (reference sequence). The CDR3 is 16 amino acids. Trimming removed 3 bases from V and 6 bases from J, with 20 bases in between. DNA for the CDR3: TGCAGTGCTAGGCCCTCCGAGGGGGACCCATATGAAAAACTGTTTTTT. Translating gives CSARPSEGDPYEKLFF.

This clonotype was observed many times. This sequence joins TRBV6-5 and TRBJ1-2, with TRBD1 as a possible D gene (5 bases). Trimming took off 2 bases at V and 8 bases at J, with 18 bases between the two ends. Germline-derived CDR1 and CDR2 are MNHEY and SVGAGI. CDR3 size: 15 residues. The CDR3 spells CASSYRGMGGDGYTF. CDR3 sequence (DNA): TGTGCCAGCAGTTACAGGGGTATGGGAGGGGACGGCTACACCTTC.